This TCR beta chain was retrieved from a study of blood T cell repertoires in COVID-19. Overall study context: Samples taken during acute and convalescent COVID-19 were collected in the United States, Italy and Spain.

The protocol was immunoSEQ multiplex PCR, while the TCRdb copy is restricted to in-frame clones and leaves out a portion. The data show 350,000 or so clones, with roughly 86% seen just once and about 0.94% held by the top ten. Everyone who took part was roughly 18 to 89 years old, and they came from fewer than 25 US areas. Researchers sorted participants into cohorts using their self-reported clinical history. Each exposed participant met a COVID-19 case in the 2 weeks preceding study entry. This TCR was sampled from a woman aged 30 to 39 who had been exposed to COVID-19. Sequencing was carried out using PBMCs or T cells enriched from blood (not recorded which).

CDR3 coding DNA: TGTGCCAGCAGTTTATCGGCTGGTGGGGCAGGAGGGGGCTACACCTTC. Its protein product is CASSLSAGGAGGGYTF. V and J are TRBV28 and TRBJ1-2; possible D gene TRBD1, 5 bases. The germline CDR1 and CDR2 sequences are MDHEN and SYDVKM. The CDR3 spans 16 residues. V shed 1 base and J shed 8 bases, with 20 bases lying between them.